The T cell receptor beta chain under discussion was sequenced for a study of blood T cell repertoires in COVID-19. Study overall: Researchers got acute and convalescent COVID-19 samples from the United States, Italy and Spain. In each case, the material was cDNA or gDNA derived from T cells, B-cell-depleted T cells, or PBMCs.

Assay used: immunoSEQ multiplex PCR; TCRdb lists only in-frame clones, some missing. The top ten clones hold 1.8% of a sample with roughly 300,000 clones, around 92% of them seen once. CDR1 and CDR2 (germline): MGHRA, YSYEKL. V lost 0 bases and J lost 5; bases outside the gene matches: 10. CDR3 length: 17 amino acids. The chain uses TRBV4-1 and TRBJ2-5, with 9 positions matching TRBD2. What was sequenced was peripheral blood. The receptor was derived from a woman aged 25 to 45 with COVID-19, enrolled during active disease. The CDR3 DNA reads as TGCGCCAGCAGCCAAGATCGGGCGGGGGGGCCTAGCGAGACCCAGTACTTC. It encodes CASSQDRAGGPSETQYF.